This T cell receptor (beta chain) was found in a study of patients and donors after allogeneic stem cell transplantation. A single record per CDR3 protein comes from TCRdb applying MiXCR to the RT-PCR reads. The repertoire consists of a few hundred thousand distinct CDR3 sequences, with about 37% occurring once and the leading ten covering about 9.9%. This CDR3 has 12 residues. Per germline, CDR1 MDHEN and CDR2 SYDVKM. The ends were cut back, 7 bases at V and 6 bases at J, with 10 bases in the middle. This clonotype was seen only a few times. The chain couples TRBV28 to TRBJ1-5, with a tentative D call TRBD1 (5 bases). The sequenced material came from blood, either unsorted or a sorted T cell fraction (not recorded which). This sequence was found in a human donor who was either an allogeneic HSCT recipient or a stem cell or donor lymphocyte infusion donor (not recorded which). It is not recorded whose cells these are; they may come from a transplant donor. CDR3 nucleotide sequence: TGTGCCAGCACGGCGGGGCCTCAGCCCCAGCATTTT. Its translation is CASTAGPQPQHF.